Presented here are 28 T cell receptor beta chains from one specimen sequenced in a study of T cell responses to AZD1222 COVID-19 vaccine. TCRdb's copy holds only in-frame clones and misses some; the assay was immunoSEQ multiplex PCR. The sample has under 150,000 clones; about 93% are singletons. This specimen was peripheral blood, taken on day 0 of AZD1222 vaccination. Receptor source: an adult in good health.

CDR3 sequence (DNA): TGTGCCAGCAGCTTAGCGTTGGTGAATCAGCCCCAGCATTTT. Amino acid sequence: CASSLALVNQPQHF. This chain connects TRBV7-2 to TRBJ1-5; no clear D. CDR1 and CDR2 (germline): SGHTA, FQGNSA. CDR3 length equals 14 residues. The germline V and J ends were trimmed by 0 bases and 4 bases, with 7 bases remaining between them.

V is TRBV11-3 and J is TRBJ2-3; D is possibly TRBD1 (5 bases). Trimming took 1 base from V and 4 from J, leaving 12 bases between them. Germline V gene data show CDR1 as SGHNT and CDR2 as YENEEA. The CDR3 contains 15 residues. In nucleotides, the CDR3 is TGTGCCAGCAGCTTAGGGCAGGGCTTTGCAGATACGCAGTATTTT. Translation: CASSLGQGFADTQYF.

This clone was counted a few times. The CDR3 region is CASSVDRGGWTNEKLFF. The CDR3 DNA is TGTGCCAGTAGTGTCGACAGGGGAGGATGGACTAATGAAAAACTGTTTTTT. The V and J genes are TRBV19 and TRBJ1-4; TRBD1 agrees at 8 bases. V lost 5 bases to trimming and J lost 2 bases; unmatched junction nucleotides: 10. Germline V CDR1 and CDR2: LNHDA, SQIVND (reference sequence). This CDR3 spans 17 amino acids. Drawing the rest from reference TRBV19 and TRBJ1-4, the complete variable domain is DGGITQSPKYLFRKEGQNVTLSCEQNLNHDAMYWYRQDPGQGLRLIYYSQIVNDFQKGDIAEGYSVSREKKESFPLTVTSAQKNPTAFYLCASSVDRGGWTNEKLFFGSGTQLSVL.

The V call is TRBV3-1 (or the pseudogene TRBV3-2), the J call TRBJ1-2; 7 positions agree with TRBD1. Germline CDR1 LGHDT, CDR2 YNNKEL (reference sequence). CDR3 length: 14 residues. After removal of 6 bases from V and 8 bases from J, the junction contained 12 bases not matched to a gene. The CDR3 protein is CASRLASGTVGYTF. The CDR3 DNA follows: TGTGCCAGCAGACTAGCAAGTGGGACAGTAGGCTACACCTTC.

This chain connects TRBV5-1 to TRBJ2-3, with TRBD1 matching 8 bases. The CDR3 loop spans 15 amino acids. Germline V lookup: CDR1 SGHRS, CDR2 YFSETQ. V lost 4 bases to trimming and J lost 0 bases; unmatched junction nucleotides: 4. The CDR3 is CASSPGTGSTDTQYF. CDR3 nucleotide sequence: TGCGCCAGCAGCCCCGGGACAGGTAGCACAGATACGCAGTATTTT.

This rearrangement joins TRBV9 to TRBJ2-3; D may correspond to TRBD1 or TRBD2 (5 bases each). V was cut by 3 bases and J by 4 bases, with 18 bases left in between. The germline gives CDR1 SGDLS, CDR2 YYNGEE. The CDR3 is 16 residues long. In nucleotides, the CDR3 is TGTGCCAGCAGCGGGGGACCGGGGCTAGTTTCAGATACGCAGTATTTT. It encodes CASSGGPGLVSDTQYF.

The chain joins TRBV29-1 to TRBJ2-3; the D gene is possibly TRBD1 (6 bases). Germline V CDR1 and CDR2: SQVTM, ANQGSEA. V dropped 6 bases and J dropped 0 bases, with 10 bases sitting between them. There are 13 residues in the CDR3. The CDR3 protein is CSVTGRSTDTQYF. The CDR3 coding sequence is TGCAGCGTCACAGGGAGAAGCACAGATACGCAGTATTTT.

This clone has a single count. The J gene is TRBJ2-7, the V gene TRBV6-5; D call uncertain. Between the trimmed V and J ends, which lost 5 bases and 1 base, there was a span of 9 bases. CDR1 is MNHEY and CDR2 is SVGAGI in the germline V gene. The CDR3 spans 13 residues. CDR3 sequence (DNA): TGTGCCAGCAGTAAGCAGAGATCCTACGAGCAGTACTTC. This encodes CASSKQRSYEQYF.

CDR3: CASSLASWGQGTYEQYF. CDR3 bases: TGTGCCAGCAGCTTAGCCTCTTGGGGACAGGGTACCTACGAGCAGTACTTC. The chain has TRBV7-2 and TRBJ2-7; TRBD1 matches 9 bases. The length of the CDR3 is 17 residues. After removal of 0 bases from V and 2 bases from J, the junction contained 8 bases not matched to a gene. Germline assignment: CDR1 SGHTA and CDR2 FQGNSA.

The genes are TRBV7-9 and TRBJ2-6, with D perhaps matching TRBD1 or TRBD2 (5 bases each). This CDR3 spans 16 amino acids. V was cut by 5 bases and J by 2 bases, with 13 bases left in between. Germline CDR1 SEHNR, CDR2 FQNEAQ (reference sequence). The CDR3 reads CASSTGTSPGANVLTF. The CDR3 bases are TGTGCCAGCAGCACGGGGACCTCGCCTGGGGCCAACGTCCTGACTTTC. The full variable domain, its missing parts supplied by reference TRBV7-9 and TRBJ2-6, is DTGVSQNPRHKITKRGQNVTFRCDPISEHNRLYWYRQTLGQGPEFLTYFQNEAQLEKSRLLSDRFSAERPKGSFSTLEIQRTEQGDSAMYLCASSTGTSPGANVLTFGAGSRLTVL.

The chain uses TRBV6-1 and TRBJ2-5; D may be TRBD1 (5 bases). Trimming took off 0 bases at V and 1 base at J, with 12 bases between the two ends. Germline V CDR1 and CDR2: MNHNS, SASEGT. The CDR3 length is 16 residues. The CDR3 DNA reads TGTGCCAGCAGTGAAGCCCTTGGGGCCATCCAAGAGACCCAGTACTTC. This codes for CASSEALGAIQETQYF.

The CDR3 DNA reads as TGTGCCATCAGTGAGGAGATGGGCGCTGGCTACACCTTC. It is translated as CAISEEMGAGYTF. V is TRBV10-3 and J is TRBJ1-2; no firm D call. The CDR3 consists of 13 residues. CDR1 ENHRY and CDR2 SYGVKD come from the germline V gene. The V end was cut by 2 bases, the J end by 7 bases, with 11 bases between.

The V gene is TRBV3-1 (or the pseudogene TRBV3-2), the J gene TRBJ1-5; 9 nucleotides agree with TRBD1. The trim removed 1 base at V and 8 bases at J, leaving 6 bases unmatched. Germline CDR1 and CDR2: LGHDT and YNNKEL (reference sequence). The CDR3 sequence is 15 residues long. Written as DNA, the CDR3 is TGTGCCAGCAGCCAAGGGTGGACAGGGGATGAGCCCCAGCATTTT. It yields the protein CASSQGWTGDEPQHF.

The chain joins TRBV25-1 to TRBJ2-7, with D perhaps being TRBD1 or TRBD2 (6 bases each). CDR1 and CDR2 (germline): MGHDK, SYGVNS. V was pared by 5 bases and J by 2 bases, with 10 bases between. The CDR3 has 13 amino acids. In DNA, the CDR3 is TGTGCCAGCAGTTCTGGGGGGCCCTACGAGCAGTACTTC. This codes for CASSSGGPYEQYF.

The V call is TRBV5-1, the J call TRBJ2-1, with TRBD2 matching over 10 bases. Germline loops: CDR1 SGHRS, CDR2 YFSETQ. Trimming took 3 bases from V and 8 from J; bases not matched to a gene: 11. CDR3 size: 16 residues. DNA of the CDR3: TGCGCCAGCAGCTCGGAGACTAGCGGGCTCTGGGATGAGCAGTTCTTC. Amino acid sequence: CASSSETSGLWDEQFF. Using reference TRBV5-1 and TRBJ2-1 for the parts outside the CDR3, the full variable domain is KAGVTQTPRYLIKTRGQQVTLSCSPISGHRSVSWYQQTPGQGLQFLFEYFSETQRNKGNFPGRFSGRQFSNSRSEMNVSTLELGDSALYLCASSSETSGLWDEQFFGPGTRLTVL.

In this sample, this clone turned up a few times. The V call is TRBV5-5, the J call TRBJ1-2; D gene ambiguous. Germline CDR1 and CDR2: SGHKS and YYEKEE (reference sequence). There are 13 residues in the CDR3. V was trimmed by 0 bases and J by 4 bases, leaving 7 bases between them. CDR3 region: CASSLDGSYGYTF. The CDR3, as DNA: TGTGCCAGCAGCTTGGACGGGAGCTATGGCTACACCTTC.

The chain couples TRBV21-1 to TRBJ1-4. TRBV21-1 corresponds to a pseudogene. The CDR3 extends over 14 amino acids. CDR3 coding DNA: TGTGCCAGCCTGAAGGGGGGCCCTAATGAAAAACTGTTTTTT. Translation gives CASLKGGPNEKLFF.

The V call is TRBV19, the J call TRBJ2-5, with 12 positions matching TRBD2. The CDR3 extends over 18 amino acids. Looked up from germline, CDR1 is LNHDA and CDR2 is SQIVND (reference sequence). Unmatched junction bases numbered 11, after V lost 1 base and J lost 5 bases. As DNA, the CDR3 is TGTGCCAGTAGTATAGCAAGACTAGCGGGAGAAGGGGGTGAGACCCAGTACTTC. Protein sequence: CASSIARLAGEGGETQYF.

This clone came up a few times. Distinct nucleotide sequences in the sample also encode this CDR3. This chain uses TRBV13 with TRBJ2-7; the D gene could be TRBD1 or TRBD2 (6 bases each). The CDR3 runs to 14 residues. Trimming removed 3 bases at V and 2 bases at J, with 11 bases between. In germline, CDR1 is PRHDT, CDR2 FYEKMQ (reference sequence). This chain's CDR3 is CASSLGGQAYEQYF. In nucleotides, the CDR3 is TGTGCCAGCAGCTTGGGGGGCCAGGCCTACGAGCAGTACTTC.

The chain recombines TRBV6-5 with TRBJ1-2; D unclear. The germline gives CDR1 MNHEY, CDR2 SVGAGI. Between the trimmed V and J ends, which lost 8 bases and 1 base, there was a span of 11 bases. This CDR3 is 13 amino acids long. As DNA, the CDR3 is TGTGCCAGCCGGGGTAGTGGTAACTATGGCTACACCTTC. Its translation: CASRGSGNYGYTF.

The gene calls are TRBV2 and TRBJ1-1, with D tentatively TRBD1 (6 bases). Between the trimmed V and J ends, which lost 6 bases and 3 bases, there was a span of 11 bases. Germline values: CDR1 SNHLY, CDR2 FYNNEI. This CDR3 spans 13 amino acids. The CDR3 DNA sequence: TGTGCCAGCAGGGTACAGGGTGACACTGAAGCTTTCTTT. Residues: CASRVQGDTEAFF.

V gene TRBV28 combines with J gene TRBJ1-4, with D unresolved. Germline values: CDR1 MDHEN, CDR2 SYDVKM. The length of the CDR3 is 14 residues. Trimming took 7 bases from V and 3 from J, leaving 12 bases between them. The CDR3 nucleotides are TGTGCCAGCATGCCGGCGGCGGCTAATGAAAAACTGTTTTTT. Its protein product is CASMPAAANEKLFF.

This chain connects TRBV18 to TRBJ2-2; D assignment may be TRBD1 or TRBD2 (5 bases each). The CDR3 loop spans 16 amino acids. Per the germline V gene, CDR1 is KGHSH and CDR2 is LQKENI. Trimming shortened V by 5 bases and J by 0 bases, and 13 bases separated the two germline ends. The CDR3 reads CASSASGTANTGELFF. CDR3 nucleotides: TGTGCCAGCTCAGCCTCCGGGACGGCGAACACCGGGGAGCTGTTTTTT.

The chain employs TRBV7-6 and TRBJ1-3, with D uncertain. The CDR3 runs to 16 residues. Germline V gene data show CDR1 as SGHVS and CDR2 as FNYEAQ. V was pared by 4 bases and J by 0 bases, with 13 bases between. CDR3 sequence reads: CASSSRFKISGNTIYF. The DNA for the CDR3 is TGTGCCAGCAGCTCCCGGTTCAAGATCTCTGGAAACACCATATATTTT. The full variable domain, completed using reference TRBV7-6 and TRBJ1-3, is GAGVSQSPRYKVTKRGQDVALRCDPISGHVSLYWYRQALGQGPEFLTYFNYEAQQDKSGLPNDRFSAERPEGSISTLTIQRTEQRDSAMYRCASSSRFKISGNTIYFGEGSWLTVV.

The chain employs TRBV11-2 and TRBJ1-6; perhaps TRBD1 as D (6 bases). The CDR3 runs to 15 residues. Trimming removed 1 base from V and 7 bases from J, with 11 bases in between. CDR1 is SGHAT and CDR2 is FQNNGV in the germline V gene. The CDR3 DNA reads as TGTGCCAGCAGCTTAGGAGTCAGGGGAAATTCACCCCTCCACTTT. Translating gives CASSLGVRGNSPLHF.

The chain carries TRBV6-2 or TRBV6-3 and TRBJ1-1, with D perhaps matching TRBD1 (6 bases). The V gene's germline CDR1 is MNHEY and CDR2 SVGEGT. Deletions cut 0 bases from V and 5 bases from J, with 10 bases between. The CDR3 consists of 14 residues. In DNA, the CDR3 is TGTGCCAGCAGTTACTCTCAGGGGAGGACTGAAGCTTTCTTT. It encodes CASSYSQGRTEAFF.

The CDR3 DNA is TGTGCCAGCAGCCAGAATGAGGAGGGTGGTGAAGCTTTCTTT. It translates to CASSQNEEGGEAFF. J is TRBJ1-1 and V is TRBV3-1 (or the pseudogene TRBV3-2), with no clear D. Germline V gives CDR1 LGHDT, CDR2 YNNKEL (reference sequence). The V and J ends lost 3 bases and 7 bases respectively, with 15 bases between them. The CDR3 sequence is 14 residues long.

The V gene is TRBV21-1, the J gene TRBJ2-3. TRBV21-1 is recorded as a pseudogene. The CDR3 length is 14 residues. CDR3 sequence reads: CASSPGHYTDTQYF. Here the CDR3 DNA reads TGTGCCAGCTCCCCGGGCCACTATACAGATACGCAGTATTTT.